This T cell receptor beta chain comes out of a study of OX40 agonist ivuxolimab in advanced cancers. At the level of the whole study: Ivuxolimab was an agonistic, fully human IgG2 monoclonal antibody directed against OX40 (CD134), a costimulatory receptor. Of the approximately 50 patients in dose escalation, some 20 had hepatocellular carcinoma, around 15 had melanoma, 9 had renal cell carcinoma and 9 had head and neck cancer. The paper covers the monotherapy dose-escalation part of the phase I ivuxolimab trial, which included N ≈ 52 patients. The dose-escalation cohort was roughly 83% male with a mean age of about 60 years, ranging from roughly 20 to 80. Intravenous ivuxolimab was administered to patients every 2 weeks at six dose levels: 0.01, 0.1, 0.3, 1.5, 3 and 10 mg/kg. Prior anti-PD-1, anti-PD-L1 or anti-CTLA-4 therapy was permitted, and 30% to 50% of dose-escalation patients had received checkpoint inhibitors. The purpose of peripheral TCRbeta sequencing was to test whether ivuxolimab changed TCR sequence diversity and led to clonal T-cell expansion. Partial responses occurred in three dose-escalation patients, of whom one had hepatocellular carcinoma and two had cutaneous melanoma. General findings and caveats noted by the study authors: At doses of 0.1 to 3.0 mg/kg, clonal expansion of both CD4+ and CD8+ blood T cells was observed from baseline to week 6. Low levels of normalized T-cell clonal expansion were also seen in some patients who did not respond. The antigen specificity of the peripheral T cells that underwent clonal expansion was not determined. Partial responders in the 0.1-3.0 mg/kg groups had among the lowest normalized peripheral clonal expansion, especially among CD8+ T cells. After ivuxolimab, CD8+ T cells had more expanded clones than CD4+ T cells on average.

This clone was seen only a few times. The antigen this receptor binds is unknown. No base quality values were provided; no much bigger clone lies one nucleotide off. Patients with autoimmune disease history or receiving systemic immunosuppression were excluded from the trial. Peripheral blood for TCR sequencing was collected from all dose cohorts at baseline, on cycle 4 day 1, and on cycle 7 day 1. The samples were taken from a phase I, first-in-human, multicenter, open-label dose-escalation trial of ivuxolimab. The trial enrolled adults with locally advanced or metastatic head and neck squamous cell, hepatocellular, melanoma or renal cell carcinoma. Before TCR sequencing, CD4+ T cells and CD8+ T cells were sorted from peripheral blood as separate populations. For sequencing of the TCRbeta CDR3 region, genomic DNA was extracted from the sorted cells. The immunoSEQ Assay was used to sequence the TCRbeta CDR3 regions. The source is immuneACCESS, and TCRdb retained only in-frame sequences with V and J called. Part of the clones is not carried over; for the studies checked, unresolved V genes explain less than half of this, and the remainder is unexplained. A total of tens of thousands of clones appear in this sample, around four fifths of them only once. The top ten hold 1.1% of the sample.

The cysteine opens and the phenylalanine closes a CDR3 of 17 amino acids. The kept DNA is CDR3 alone, 51 bases in frame from the first base. CDR1 and CDR2 (LNHDA, SQIVND) derive from the germline V gene (reference sequence). V ends up 3 bases short and J 3 bases short, with an unmatched junction base count of 12. The chain couples TRBV19 to TRBJ2-5; 8 of the junction bases match TRBD1. This sequence originates from an adult with an advanced solid tumor such as melanoma, head and neck, liver or kidney cancer. The sequenced sample was CD4+ or CD8+ T cells sorted from blood, obtained in a trial of the OX40 agonist ivuxolimab. The CDR3 sequence is CASSMARTGPREETQYF. The DNA sequence follows: TGTGCCAGTAGTATGGCTCGGACAGGGCCGAGGGAAGAGACCCAGTACTTC. Outside the CDR3, residues come from the reference TRBV19 and TRBJ2-5 proteins, so the full variable domain is: DGGITQSPKYLFRKEGQNVTLSCEQNLNHDAMYWYRQDPGQGLRLIYYSQIVNDFQKGDIAEGYSVSREKKESFPLTVTSAQKNPTAFYLCASSMARTGPREETQYFGPGTRLLVL.